The 21 T cell receptor beta chains listed next were all sequenced from one sample in a study of T cells after yellow fever vaccination (dated by TCRdb to about 2019). The sample's treatment or condition label, in plain terms: live attenuated yellow fever vaccine strain. The library was built by means of 5' RACE. Sequencing was performed on an Illumina HiSeq 2500. TCRdb cleaned the public reads at Q25 with fastp, built clones with MiXCR and kept in-frame beta chains. Each entry is one CDR3 protein sequence, shown with its most common DNA and genes. The sample yields under 600,000 distinct CDR3 sequences; around a fifth were counted once. The ten largest clones take up around 17% of the sample. This specimen consisted of PBMCs, obtained approximately 22 days after the first yellow fever vaccination. The source of these receptors is a man aged 18 to 30 who received the YFV17D yellow fever vaccine.

The chain employs TRBV27 and TRBJ1-2; D unresolved. CDR1 and CDR2 from the germline V gene are MNHEY and SMNVEV (reference sequence). Between the trimmed V and J ends, which lost 7 bases and 4 bases, there was a span of 13 bases. This CDR3 comprises 13 residues. CDR3 nucleotide sequence: TGTGCCAGCAAACAAGGACCGAGCTATGGCTACACCTTC. Translated: CASKQGPSYGYTF.

This clonotype was counted only a few times. The rearrangement joins TRBV6-5 to TRBJ1-6; D remains unclear. Germline V gene data show CDR1 as MNHEY and CDR2 as SVGAGI. Trimming removed 7 bases at V and 6 bases at J, with 4 bases between. This CDR3 is built from 11 residues. CDR3 coding DNA: TGTGCCAGCAAGGGTAATTCACCCCTCCACTTT. It specifies CASKGNSPLHF.

The chain links TRBV12-3 or TRBV12-4 to TRBJ1-2; tentative D call: TRBD1 (5 bases). V was clipped by 2 bases and J by 5 bases, with 12 bases between them. The CDR3 covers 14 residues. As DNA, the CDR3 is TGTGCCAGCAGTTTAAGTACAGGAGGATATGGCTACACCTTC. Translation: CASSLSTGGYGYTF.

This clonotype was seen just once. Here the CDR3 DNA reads TGTGCCAGCAGCGTACTAGCGGGGCTCACAGATACGCAGTATTTT. This sequence encodes CASSVLAGLTDTQYF. The chain employs TRBV9 and TRBJ2-3; 9 bases fit TRBD2. CDR1 SGDLS and CDR2 YYNGEE come from the germline V gene. V lost 1 base, J lost 2 bases, and 2 bases stayed unmatched. There are 15 residues in the CDR3.

This clonotype has only a few counts. This chain uses TRBV3-1 with TRBJ2-1; 8 positions match TRBD2. V lost 7 bases, J lost 7 bases, and 18 bases stayed unmatched. The CDR3 length is 17 residues. Germline assignment: CDR1 LGHDT and CDR2 YNNKEL (reference sequence). The CDR3 coding sequence is TGTGCCAGCACAACAAGCGCCGGGACTAGGTGGGGTAATGAGCAGTTCTTC. It specifies CASTTSAGTRWGNEQFF.

This clonotype was found a few times. The V gene is TRBV6-1, the J gene TRBJ2-1; possible D gene TRBD1, 5 bases. The CDR3 runs 13 residues. Germline CDR1 reads MNHNS; CDR2 reads SASEGT. V shed 7 bases and J shed 4 bases, with 11 bases lying between them. The CDR3 DNA reads TGTGCCAGCACTCCAGGGATGTACAATGAGCAGTTCTTC. Its translation: CASTPGMYNEQFF.

This rearrangement joins TRBV5-1 to TRBJ2-5; TRBD2 aligns across 8 bases. After removal of 2 bases from V and 5 bases from J, the junction contained 8 bases not matched to a gene. Germline assignment: CDR1 SGHRS and CDR2 YFSETQ. The CDR3 contains 15 residues. The DNA of the CDR3 is TGCGCCAGCAGCTTCGGGACTAGTTCTCATGAGACCCAGTACTTC. It translates to CASSFGTSSHETQYF.

The chain combines TRBV7-6 with TRBJ2-5; D unclear. V gave up 4 bases and J gave up 3 bases, with 6 bases separating them. The CDR3 runs 12 residues. Germline V gene sequence: CDR1 SGHVS, CDR2 FNYEAQ. The CDR3 sequence: CASSWAEETQYF. CDR3 nucleotide sequence: TGTGCCAGCAGCTGGGCAGAAGAGACCCAGTACTTC.

The CDR3 is CASSGGSYTDTQYF. The DNA for the CDR3 is TGCGCCAGCAGCGGAGGGAGTTACACAGATACGCAGTATTTT. This chain links TRBV5-1 with TRBJ2-3, with D tentatively TRBD2 (6 bases). CDR3 length: 14 residues. Germline V gene lookup returns CDR1 SGHRS and CDR2 YFSETQ. V was pared by 4 bases and J by 2 bases, with 11 bases between.

The gene calls are TRBV4-3 and TRBJ1-2; TRBD1 might be the D (5 bases). This CDR3 contains 19 residues. CDR1 LGHNA and CDR2 YSLEER come from the germline V gene. The V end was cut by 1 base, the J end by 1 base, with 22 bases between. The CDR3 here is CASSQVMPQGLKFNYGYTF. The CDR3 nucleotides are TGCGCCAGCAGCCAAGTCATGCCCCAGGGTCTGAAGTTTAACTATGGCTACACCTTC.

The V call is TRBV11-3, the J call TRBJ2-5; TRBD2 might be the D (7 bases). Germline values: CDR1 SGHNT, CDR2 YENEEA. There are 15 residues in the CDR3. Deletions cut 4 bases from V and 7 bases from J, with 19 bases between. CDR3 in DNA: TGTGCCAGCAGCTCGGGCGCCGGGGGGCCGGTGACCCAGTACTTC. This translates into CASSSGAGGPVTQYF.

Worth noting for this clonotype: A much larger clone sits a single nucleotide away, making a read error possible. This sequence joins TRBV7-9 and TRBJ2-2, with D possibly being TRBD1 (6 bases). The V gene's germline CDR1 is SEHNR and CDR2 FQNEAQ (reference sequence). V was trimmed by 5 bases and J by 10 bases, leaving 20 bases between them. The CDR3 sequence is 15 residues long. CDR3 bases: TGTGCCAGCAGCCAAAACATAGAAACAGGGAAGGAGCTGTTTTTT. It codes for CASSQNIETGKELFF.

V and J are TRBV5-1 and TRBJ2-3; the D is unclear. Between the trimmed V and J ends, which lost 0 bases and 5 bases, there was a span of 13 bases. In germline, CDR1 is SGHRS, CDR2 YFSETQ. The length of the CDR3 is 15 residues. In nucleotides, the CDR3 is TGCGCCAGCAGCTTGGACGGCAACCCCAAAGATACGCAGTATTTT. Encoded protein: CASSLDGNPKDTQYF.

A few counts support this clonotype. J is TRBJ1-1 and V is TRBV11-2; D is ambiguous. The CDR3 runs 14 residues. Trimming stripped 1 base from V and 1 base from J, with 7 bases between. Germline CDR1 is SGHAT and CDR2 is FQNNGV. CDR3 sequence: CASSLAPGNTEAFF. The CDR3 DNA reads as TGTGCCAGCAGCTTAGCCCCTGGGAACACTGAAGCTTTCTTT.

The rearrangement uses TRBV7-3 and TRBJ1-1; TRBD1 aligns across 8 bases. The V and J ends lost 4 bases and 6 bases, in that order; junction bases with no gene match: 4. This CDR3 comprises 13 residues. Per the germline V gene, CDR1 is SGHTA and CDR2 is FQGTGA. Here the CDR3 reads CASSSQGGSEAFF. CDR3 DNA sequence: TGTGCCAGCAGCTCACAGGGGGGGTCTGAAGCTTTCTTT. The full variable domain, its missing parts supplied by reference TRBV7-3 and TRBJ1-1, is GAGVSQTPSNKVTEKGKYVELRCDPISGHTALYWYRQSLGQGPEFLIYFQGTGAADDSGLPNDRFFAVRPEGSVSTLKIQRTERGDSAVYLCASSSQGGSEAFFGQGTRLTVV.

J is TRBJ2-1 and V is TRBV7-8, with 10 bases fitting TRBD2. Germline V gene sequence: CDR1 SGHVS, CDR2 FQNEAQ. Trimming cost V 2 bases and J 7 bases; bases outside gene matches: 8. The CDR3 totals 16 residues. The CDR3 region is CASSLTSSGGRNEQFF. CDR3 coding DNA: TGTGCCAGCAGCTTAACCTCTAGCGGGGGACGGAATGAGCAGTTCTTC.

The chain recombines TRBV9 with TRBJ2-1; 7 nucleotides match TRBD1. The CDR3 runs 15 residues. CDR1 and CDR2 from the germline V gene are SGDLS and YYNGEE. The trim removed 1 base at V and 4 bases at J, leaving 5 bases unmatched. CDR3 amino acids: CASSVLGTDYNEQFF. CDR3 DNA: TGTGCCAGCAGCGTATTAGGGACAGATTACAATGAGCAGTTCTTC.

This clonotype was seen at least ten times. The chain recombines TRBV5-1 with TRBJ2-1; TRBD1 is a possible D gene (5 bases). V was shortened by 3 bases and J by 7 bases, with 8 bases between the two germline ends. CDR1 SGHRS and CDR2 YFSETQ come from the germline V gene. The CDR3 has 12 residues. CDR3 amino acids: CASSWGSNEQFF. The CDR3 DNA is TGCGCCAGCAGCTGGGGCTCTAATGAGCAGTTCTTC.

This clonotype was seen only once. The V and J genes are TRBV5-1 and TRBJ1-6; the match to TRBD1 covers 7 bases. The J segment lost 4 bases and the V segment lost 0 bases, leaving 4 bases of the junction unmatched. Germline CDR1 SGHRS, CDR2 YFSETQ. The CDR3 totals 16 residues. In DNA form, the CDR3 reads TGCGCCAGCAGCTTGGTAGGGGGCAGGTATAATTCACCCCTCCACTTT. Translating gives CASSLVGGRYNSPLHF.

This clonotype has at least ten counts. The J gene is TRBJ1-1, the V gene TRBV20-1, with 7 bases lining up with TRBD1. V shed 7 bases and J 6 bases; nucleotides not matched to a gene: 11. The CDR3 runs 13 residues. The germline gives CDR1 DFQATT, CDR2 SNEGSKA (reference sequence). Here the CDR3 DNA reads TGCAGTGTCCCGTCCGGGACAGTCCCTGAAGCTTTCTTT. Its protein product is CSVPSGTVPEAFF.

The chain links TRBV20-1 to TRBJ2-2, with D perhaps TRBD2 (5 bases). V gave up 3 bases and J gave up 2 bases, with 10 bases separating them. This CDR3 has 14 amino acids. Germline-derived CDR1 and CDR2 are DFQATT and SNEGSKA (reference sequence). Here the CDR3 DNA reads TGCAGTGCTAGTACGGACTTTAACACCGGGGAGCTGTTTTTT. Its protein product is CSASTDFNTGELFF.